Following are 8 T cell receptor beta chains from one sample sequenced in a study of technical replicates of blood from a few donors (dated by TCRdb to between 2016 and 2019). The library was prepared using the immunoSEQ multiplex PCR assay. TCRdb stores this immuneACCESS table with in-frame sequences only. Part of the clones is absent; in the studies checked, under half of the shortfall reflects unresolved V genes, and no reason is known for the rest. The sample table shows over 15,000 clones, and 80% to 90% are seen once. The biggest ten clones account for roughly 12% of the sample. The specimen sequenced was PBMCs. These receptors all come from a human donor in good health.

The chain uses TRBV28 and TRBJ2-7, with TRBD1 as a possible D gene (6 bases). From germline, CDR1 is MDHEN and CDR2 SYDVKM. The ends were cut back, 5 bases at V and 1 base at J, with 12 bases in the middle. The CDR3 extends over 14 amino acids. CDR3 protein: CASSDSQGSYEQYF. CDR3 DNA sequence: TGTGCCAGCAGTGACTCCCAGGGGTCCTACGAGCAGTACTTC.

The V and J genes are TRBV27 and TRBJ2-5; perhaps TRBD2 as D (7 bases). Germline values: CDR1 MNHEY, CDR2 SMNVEV (reference sequence). V was shortened by 3 bases and J by 5 bases, with 19 bases between the two germline ends. CDR3 size: 16 residues. The CDR3 sequence is CASSFSGRGRLETQYF. DNA for the CDR3: TGTGCCAGCAGTTTCTCAGGGAGGGGGAGGTTGGAGACCCAGTACTTC.

The chain combines TRBV6-1 with TRBJ2-1; 7 nucleotides line up with TRBD2. The CDR3 runs 15 residues. Germline CDR1 and CDR2: MNHNS and SASEGT. Trimming at V came to 2 bases and at J to 3 bases, leaving 4 bases not matched to a gene. Here the CDR3 DNA reads TGTGCCAGCAGTGAATTTGCGGGGGACTACAATGAGCAGTTCTTC. It specifies CASSEFAGDYNEQFF.

J is TRBJ1-3 and V is TRBV6-6, with a possible D match to TRBD1 (6 bases). CDR1 and CDR2 from the germline V gene are MNHNY and SVGAGI (reference sequence). The V end lost 5 bases, the J end lost 4 bases, and 15 bases lay between the germline ends. The CDR3 is made up of 15 amino acids. CDR3 amino acids: CASSTGTRVGNTIYF. The CDR3 DNA is TGTGCCAGCAGTACTGGGACACGGGTGGGAAACACCATATATTTT.

In this sample, this clone turned up once. This chain joins TRBV25-1 and TRBJ2-7; D call uncertain. The CDR3 covers 14 residues. V was clipped by 5 bases and J by 5 bases, with 16 bases between them. Looked up from germline, CDR1 is MGHDK and CDR2 is SYGVNS. In DNA form, the CDR3 reads TGTGCCAGCAGTTTCTCGCGCAGGTCAGACGAGCAGTACTTC. Translated, it gives CASSFSRRSDEQYF.

The chain recombines TRBV5-4 with TRBJ2-2; TRBD2 matches at 11 bases. V gave up 2 bases and J gave up 5 bases; unmatched junction bases: 8. The CDR3 extends over 17 amino acids. The germline CDR1 and CDR2 sequences are SGHNT and YYREEE (reference sequence). CDR3 in amino acids: CASSFPLAGGGTGELFF. Written as DNA, the CDR3 is TGTGCCAGCAGCTTTCCTCTAGCGGGAGGAGGAACCGGGGAGCTGTTTTTT.

The rearrangement uses TRBV6-5 and TRBJ2-1; D is unresolved. The CDR3 covers 12 residues. With 4 bases removed from V and 7 bases from J, the gap between germline ends came to 8 bases. CDR1 is MNHEY, CDR2 SVGAGI, per germline. CDR3 in DNA: TGTGCCAGCAGTTTCGACGGGAATGAGCAGTTCTTC. Protein product: CASSFDGNEQFF.

This sequence joins TRBV4-2 and TRBJ2-1; 8 bases fit TRBD2. The trim removed 2 bases at V and 5 bases at J, leaving 5 bases unmatched. The V gene's germline CDR1 is LGHNA and CDR2 YNFKEQ. This CDR3 comprises 15 residues. Here the CDR3 reads CASSQILAEDNEQFF. CDR3 coding DNA: TGTGCCAGCAGCCAAATACTAGCGGAGGACAATGAGCAGTTCTTC.